These 2 T cell receptor beta chains were sequenced from one sample in a study of blood T cell repertoires in COVID-19. Sequencing used immunoSEQ multiplex PCR; TCRdb keeps in-frame clones, though not all of them. The data contain 150,000 to 180,000 clones, about 90% of them seen just once; the ten biggest clones take up less than 0.6%. Source material: peripheral blood. These receptors came from a man aged 50-59 years with acute or convalescent COVID-19.

This chain connects TRBV19 to TRBJ2-2; 15 nucleotides align to TRBD2. This CDR3 contains 16 residues. Germline trimming cut 11 bases from V and 3 bases from J; bases unmatched to any gene: 7. Germline V gene data show CDR1 as LNHDA and CDR2 as SQIVND (reference sequence). In nucleotides, the CDR3 is TGTGCCGCCCGGACTAGCGGGAGGGCCGACACCGGGGAGCTGTTTTTT. Translated, it gives CAARTSGRADTGELFF.

The chain uses TRBV18 and TRBJ2-5; TRBD2 matches 11 bases. The V segment lost 3 bases and the J segment 4 bases; nucleotides outside the gene matches: 4. The length of the CDR3 is 15 residues. Per the germline V gene, CDR1 is KGHSH and CDR2 is LQKENI. The CDR3, as DNA: TGTGCCAGCTCACCGGCACTAGCGGGGGTAGAGACCCAGTACTTC. This codes for CASSPALAGVETQYF. Full variable domain (remainder filled in from reference TRBV18 and TRBJ2-5): NAGVMQNPRHLVRRRGQEARLRCSPMKGHSHVYWYRQLPEEGLKFMVYLQKENIIDESGMPKERFSAEFPKEGPSILRIQQVVRGDSAAYFCASSPALAGVETQYFGPGTRLLVL.